This passage covers 25 T cell receptor beta chains from one sample sequenced in a study of cytomegalovirus exposure and HLA in healthy donors (dated 2017 in TCRdb). Library generation was performed with the immunoSEQ multiplex PCR assay. This immuneACCESS table, as held by TCRdb, lists in-frame sequences with V and J called but not all clones. Of the missing ones, under half trace to an unresolved V gene in checked studies; the others have no known cause. In all, the sample holds about 120,000 clones, and around nine tenths of those were seen once. The leading ten clones occupy around 4.5% of the sample. The sequenced sample was PBMCs. The receptor set was obtained from a man aged 18 to 30 in good health and CMV-seropositive.

The V and J genes are TRBV7-9 and TRBJ1-1, with TRBD1 identical over 8 bases. The ends lost 5 bases at V and 8 bases at J; junction bases unmatched: 13. The CDR3 totals 15 residues. CDR1 and CDR2 from the germline V gene are SEHNR and FQNEAQ (reference sequence). CDR3 amino acids: CASSPPGQGAGEAFF. CDR3 bases: TGTGCCAGCAGCCCCCCCGGACAGGGCGCAGGGGAAGCTTTCTTT.

The J gene is TRBJ1-1, the V gene TRBV16; D unclear. In germline, CDR1 is KGHSY, CDR2 FQNENV. The CDR3 consists of 13 residues. V lost 8 bases and J 0 bases, leaving 10 bases between the germline ends. The CDR3 reads CASDTELNTEAFF. The CDR3 DNA follows: TGTGCCAGCGACACAGAACTGAACACTGAAGCTTTCTTT.

This rearrangement joins TRBV7-2 to TRBJ1-4, with 9 bases that match TRBD1. The germline V gene encodes CDR1 SGHTA and CDR2 FQGNSA. V lost 5 bases, J lost 8 bases, and 9 bases stayed unmatched. The CDR3 loop spans 15 amino acids. CDR3 DNA: TGTGCCAGCAGCCTAGGCGTGACAGGGGGGGAAAAACTGTTTTTT. Its translation is CASSLGVTGGEKLFF.

This sequence joins TRBV5-1 and TRBJ2-5; possibly TRBD2 for D (7 bases). Germline CDR1 and CDR2: SGHRS and YFSETQ. Trimming shortened V by 7 bases and J by 3 bases, and 16 bases separated the two germline ends. This CDR3 region has 14 residues. Here the CDR3 reads CASAVGGGKETQYF. CDR3 in DNA: TGCGCCAGCGCCGTAGGGGGAGGGAAAGAGACCCAGTACTTC.

This chain uses TRBV5-4 with TRBJ1-2, with 8 bases aligning to TRBD1. The V gene end was trimmed by 4 bases and the J gene end by 4 bases; junction bases not matched to a gene: 6. Germline assignment: CDR1 SGHNT and CDR2 YYREEE (reference sequence). The CDR3 is made up of 14 amino acids. CDR3 protein: CASSLDRVGYGYTF. Written as DNA, the CDR3 is TGTGCCAGCAGCCTGGACAGGGTAGGCTATGGCTACACCTTC.

The sample holds one count of this clone. The chain couples TRBV6-1 to TRBJ2-7, with D possibly matching TRBD2 (6 bases). Germline V gene sequence: CDR1 MNHNS, CDR2 SASEGT. V was clipped by 10 bases and J by 2 bases, with 15 bases between them. The CDR3 loop spans 13 amino acids. CDR3 in DNA: TGTGCCATGGCGCGGGAAATGACCTACGAGCAGTACTTC. It codes for CAMAREMTYEQYF.

The chain joins TRBV7-2 to TRBJ2-3; 10 bases align to TRBD2. After removal of 2 bases from V and 5 bases from J, the junction contained 4 bases not matched to a gene. The CDR3 has 15 amino acids. Germline V gives CDR1 SGHTA, CDR2 FQGNSA. The CDR3, as DNA: TGTGCCAGCAGCTTAAAGCGGGGGGGCATAGATACGCAGTATTTT. Translating it yields CASSLKRGGIDTQYF.

The V gene is TRBV6-5, the J gene TRBJ2-3; unclear D gene. CDR3 size: 16 residues. Trimming took off 0 bases at V and 2 bases at J, with 12 bases between the two ends. Germline V gene sequence: CDR1 MNHEY, CDR2 SVGAGI. CDR3 sequence (DNA): TGTGCCAGCAGTTACTCTCCCCCAGGTTCCACAGATACGCAGTATTTT. This codes for CASSYSPPGSTDTQYF.

This chain connects TRBV2 to TRBJ1-4, with TRBD1 identical over 7 bases. Germline assignment: CDR1 SNHLY and CDR2 FYNNEI. CDR3 length: 15 residues. V was pared by 6 bases and J by 8 bases, with 12 bases of the junction left unmatched. CDR3 DNA: TGTGCCAGCAGAGAACTGGGACAGCTAGGGGAAAAACTGTTTTTT. This gives the protein CASRELGQLGEKLFF.

The V call is TRBV9, the J call TRBJ2-7; D perhaps matches TRBD1 (7 bases). V lost 4 bases and J 6 bases, leaving 17 bases between the germline ends. Germline assignment: CDR1 SGDLS and CDR2 YYNGEE. This CDR3 comprises 14 residues. This chain's CDR3 is CASSPNNRGGEQYF. The DNA of the CDR3 is TGTGCCAGCAGCCCCAACAACAGGGGAGGCGAGCAGTACTTC.

The rearrangement uses TRBV19 and TRBJ1-3; D is possibly TRBD1 (5 bases). Trimming removed 4 bases from V and 0 bases from J, with 10 bases in between. Per the germline V gene, CDR1 is LNHDA and CDR2 is SQIVND (reference sequence). The length of the CDR3 is 15 residues. Here the CDR3 DNA reads TGTGCCAGTAGTAATCGGGGACTCTCTGGAAACACCATATATTTT. As protein: CASSNRGLSGNTIYF.

The chain joins TRBV27 to TRBJ1-2; 9 bases line up with TRBD1. Trimming removed 3 bases from V and 5 bases from J; junction bases left unmatched: 4. From germline, CDR1 is MNHEY and CDR2 SMNVEV (reference sequence). This CDR3 is 14 amino acids long. The CDR3 loop is CASSFHGQGYGYTF. DNA for the CDR3: TGTGCCAGCAGTTTCCACGGACAGGGGTATGGCTACACCTTC.

J is TRBJ2-3 and V is TRBV6-4, with 8 bases lining up with TRBD2. J gave up 6 bases and V 6 bases, and 11 bases lay outside the gene matches. The V gene's germline CDR1 is MRHNA and CDR2 SNTAGT. The CDR3 has 15 residues. The CDR3 DNA sequence: TGTGCCAGCAGCCTGACGGGGGGGGTAGGGGATACGCAGTATTTT. It encodes CASSLTGGVGDTQYF.

The V gene is TRBV4-2, the J gene TRBJ1-2, with 11 bases identical to TRBD1. Trimming cost V 1 base and J 8 bases; bases outside gene matches: 9. Germline loops: CDR1 LGHNA, CDR2 YNFKEQ. This CDR3 is 16 amino acids long. The CDR3 DNA reads TGTGCCAGCAGCCAAGGTGAAGGACAGGGGGCTGAAGGCTACACCTTC. Its protein product is CASSQGEGQGAEGYTF.

The gene calls are TRBV2 and TRBJ1-5, with D unclear. V dropped 10 bases and J dropped 4 bases, with 17 bases sitting between them. Germline loops: CDR1 SNHLY, CDR2 FYNNEI. The CDR3 is 14 residues long. In DNA, the CDR3 is TGTGCCACCGCGGTGGAGTCTGGAAATCAGCCCCAGCATTTT. It codes for CATAVESGNQPQHF.

V usage is TRBV14 and J usage is TRBJ2-2; a weak D match, TRBD1 (6 bases). The ends were cut back, 3 bases at V and 3 bases at J, with 14 bases in the middle. The CDR3 is 16 amino acids. Germline lookup yields CDR1 SGHDN and CDR2 FVKESK. In nucleotides, the CDR3 is TGTGCCAGCAGCCAGGTAGCAGGGGCTTACACCGGGGAGCTGTTTTTT. Amino acids: CASSQVAGAYTGELFF.

V and J are TRBV28 and TRBJ1-1; D not certain. V dropped 4 bases and J dropped 2 bases, with 11 bases sitting between them. Per the germline V gene, CDR1 is MDHEN and CDR2 is SYDVKM. CDR3 length: 14 amino acids. In DNA, the CDR3 is TGTGCCAGCAGTTGGCCCGGGATAAACACTGAAGCTTTCTTT. Amino acid sequence: CASSWPGINTEAFF.

The rearrangement joins TRBV7-2 to TRBJ1-4; D not resolved. The germline gives CDR1 SGHTA, CDR2 FQGNSA. V dropped 5 bases and J dropped 2 bases, with 6 bases sitting between them. The CDR3 totals 13 residues. CDR3 in DNA: TGTGCCAGCAGCGAACTGACTAATGAAAAACTGTTTTTT. Its translation: CASSELTNEKLFF. The entire variable domain, with the rest obtained from reference TRBV7-2 and TRBJ1-4, is as follows: GAGVSQSPSNKVTEKGKDVELRCDPISGHTALYWYRQSLGQGLEFLIYFQGNSAPDKSGLPSDRFSAERTGGSVSTLTIQRTQQEDSAVYLCASSELTNEKLFFGSGTQLSVL.

The table lists this clone with a count of one. The chain carries TRBV11-2 and TRBJ2-1; no reliable D call. The CDR3 has 12 amino acids. Looked up from germline, CDR1 is SGHAT and CDR2 is FQNNGV. V was clipped by 5 bases and J by 9 bases, with 11 bases between them. Here the CDR3 DNA reads TGTGCCAGCAGCCACCGGGTGTCTGAGCAGTTCTTC. It encodes CASSHRVSEQFF.

V usage is TRBV2 and J usage is TRBJ1-6, with D possibly being TRBD1 (6 bases). The germline V gene has CDR1 SNHLY and CDR2 FYNNEI. Deletions cut 3 bases from V and 6 bases from J, with 12 bases between. The length of the CDR3 is 15 residues. DNA of the CDR3: TGTGCCAGCAGTGATAGGCGGACAGCTAATTCACCCCTCCACTTT. Translating gives CASSDRRTANSPLHF. The full variable domain, completed using reference TRBV2 and TRBJ1-6, is EPEVTQTPSHQVTQMGQEVILRCVPISNHLYFYWYRQILGQKVEFLVSFYNNEISEKSEIFDDQFSVERPDGSNFTLKIRSTKLEDSAMYFCASSDRRTANSPLHFGNGTRLTVT.

The V gene is TRBV18, the J gene TRBJ1-1, with 9 bases fitting TRBD1. V lost 3 bases to trimming and J lost 5 bases; unmatched junction nucleotides: 10. This CDR3 is 16 amino acids long. Germline values: CDR1 KGHSH, CDR2 LQKENI. The chain's CDR3 is CASSPNIQGAGTEAFF. The CDR3 DNA sequence: TGTGCCAGCTCACCGAATATACAGGGGGCAGGGACTGAAGCTTTCTTT.

The chain employs TRBV4-3 and TRBJ2-7, with D unclear. The CDR3 is 15 residues long. V was pared by 3 bases and J by 0 bases, with 12 bases between. Germline CDR1 reads LGHNA; CDR2 reads YSLEER. The CDR3 DNA reads as TGCGCCAGCAGCCACCAACTCCAAAACTCCTACGAGCAGTACTTC. It translates to CASSHQLQNSYEQYF.

The chain is built from TRBV11-2 and TRBJ2-6, with 11 bases fitting TRBD1. V lost 4 bases, J lost 3 bases, and 8 bases stayed unmatched. Germline CDR1 and CDR2: SGHAT and FQNNGV. This CDR3 is 18 amino acids long. CDR3 in amino acids: CASSSTGTGGSGANVLTF. CDR3 in DNA: TGTGCCAGCAGCTCGACCGGGACAGGGGGAAGTGGGGCCAACGTCCTGACTTTC.

This chain connects TRBV6-5 to TRBJ1-1; the D is unclear. This CDR3 is built from 13 residues. CDR1 is MNHEY, CDR2 SVGAGI, per germline. Trimming shortened V by 6 bases and J by 1 base, and 9 bases separated the two germline ends. The CDR3 DNA follows: TGTGCCAGCAGCCTAAGTAAGAACACTGAAGCTTTCTTT. Its translation: CASSLSKNTEAFF.

The chain is built from TRBV18 and TRBJ2-7; D is perhaps TRBD1 (7 bases). V was cut by 0 bases and J by 2 bases, with 11 bases left in between. The germline CDR1 and CDR2 sequences are KGHSH and LQKENI. The CDR3 length is 15 residues. The CDR3 loop is CASSPPAGGPYEQYF. In DNA form, the CDR3 reads TGTGCCAGCTCACCACCGGCAGGGGGGCCCTACGAGCAGTACTTC.